These 13 T cell receptor beta chains originate from one sample sequenced in a study of shared clonotypes between healthy human individuals. Here immunoSEQ multiplex PCR was the method, and the copy in TCRdb shows in-frame clones only, minus some. In the table there are about 2.5 million clones, roughly 90% of which are singletons. Sequencing was carried out using naive CD4+ T cells from PBMCs. Subset indicated: CD45RA+ positively selected. These receptors were taken from a man aged 18 to 30 in good health. Some clones in this sample may be carry-over from other donors' samples.

V usage is TRBV4-1 and J usage is TRBJ1-2; D may be TRBD1 (5 bases). Germline values: CDR1 MGHRA, CDR2 YSYEKL. The ends were cut back, 1 base at V and 4 bases at J, with 10 bases in the middle. This CDR3 spans 14 amino acids. The CDR3 sequence: CASSQGPTVYGYTF. Written as DNA, the CDR3 is TGCGCCAGCAGCCAAGGCCCGACAGTCTATGGCTACACCTTC.

A remark on this clone: Other DNA sequences within the sample encode an identical CDR3. V usage is TRBV29-1 and J usage is TRBJ2-1; D not certain. The V gene's germline CDR1 is SQVTM and CDR2 ANQGSEA. The CDR3 extends over 13 amino acids. Deletions cut 6 bases from V and 4 bases from J, with 13 bases between. The CDR3 spells CSVGRVAYNEQFF. CDR3 DNA sequence: TGCAGCGTCGGACGGGTGGCTTACAATGAGCAGTTCTTC.

The V and J genes are TRBV6-5 and TRBJ1-3; no clear D gene. Trimming left V 8 bases short and J 2 bases short, with 10 bases between. CDR3 length: 13 amino acids. Looked up from germline, CDR1 is MNHEY and CDR2 is SVGAGI. In DNA form, the CDR3 reads TGTGCCAGCGTGGCGGATCCTGGAAACACCATATATTTT. Translation: CASVADPGNTIYF.

V and J are TRBV27 and TRBJ1-2; no firm D call. In germline, CDR1 is MNHEY, CDR2 SMNVEV (reference sequence). This CDR3 region has 14 residues. V was clipped by 7 bases and J by 7 bases, with 19 bases between them. The CDR3 is CASMRAPSLGGYTF. Here the CDR3 DNA reads TGTGCCAGCATGCGGGCGCCTTCTTTGGGTGGCTACACCTTC.

The chain combines TRBV6-5 with TRBJ2-1; 7 bases line up with TRBD1. With V trimmed by 2 bases and J by 4 bases, 8 bases remained unmatched. The germline CDR1 and CDR2 sequences are MNHEY and SVGAGI. This CDR3 comprises 16 residues. The CDR3 protein is CASSYNHRQGYNEQFF. The CDR3 coding sequence is TGTGCCAGCAGTTACAACCACAGACAGGGTTACAATGAGCAGTTCTTC.

This clone was detected only once. This chain uses TRBV2 with TRBJ2-7; the D gene is possibly TRBD2 (5 bases). CDR1 SNHLY and CDR2 FYNNEI come from the germline V gene. Deletions cut 6 bases from V and 4 bases from J, with 10 bases between. This CDR3 has 12 amino acids. Written as DNA, the CDR3 is TGTGCCAGCAGCCCCCGGGGTTACGAGCAGTACTTC. Its protein product is CASSPRGYEQYF.

The genes are TRBV27 and TRBJ2-7, with TRBD2 identical over 7 bases. The V gene end was trimmed by 3 bases and the J gene end by 2 bases; junction bases not matched to a gene: 7. The CDR3 is 15 amino acids. CDR1 is MNHEY and CDR2 is SMNVEV in the germline V gene (reference sequence). The CDR3 sequence: CASSFRAGEAYEQYF. The CDR3 nucleotides read TGTGCCAGCAGTTTCCGGGCGGGAGAAGCCTACGAGCAGTACTTC.

This chain connects TRBV18 to TRBJ2-3; D possibly corresponds to TRBD2 (5 bases). V lost 0 bases to trimming and J lost 0 bases, with 10 bases between them. From germline, CDR1 is KGHSH and CDR2 LQKENI. This CDR3 spans 16 amino acids. The CDR3 region is CASSPPVASSTDTQYF. The CDR3 bases are TGTGCCAGCTCACCACCGGTGGCTAGCAGCACAGATACGCAGTATTTT.

The rearrangement joins TRBV19 to TRBJ1-2; 7 nucleotides match TRBD1. V lost 10 bases, J lost 4 bases, and 12 bases stayed unmatched. The CDR3 sequence is 14 residues long. The germline gives CDR1 LNHDA, CDR2 SQIVND (reference sequence). The CDR3 region has the DNA TGTGCCACATGGGCCCCGCGGGACAGCTATGGCTACACCTTC. Protein sequence: CATWAPRDSYGYTF.

The chain has TRBV19 and TRBJ1-3; D unclear. The germline gives CDR1 LNHDA, CDR2 SQIVND (reference sequence). CDR3 length equals 14 residues. The V and J ends lost 3 bases and 4 bases respectively, with 10 bases between them. In nucleotides, the CDR3 is TGTGCCAGTAGTATTTCCTTCTTCGGAAACACCATATATTTT. Translating it yields CASSISFFGNTIYF.

Comments on this clone: This specimen includes other DNA sequences encoding the same CDR3. The chain is built from TRBV19 and TRBJ1-1, with 8 bases identical to TRBD1. The CDR3 has 14 residues. Germline loops: CDR1 LNHDA, CDR2 SQIVND (reference sequence). With V trimmed by 5 bases and J by 2 bases, 4 bases remained unmatched. As DNA, the CDR3 is TGTGCCAGTAGTCTGACAGGGGTCAACACTGAAGCTTTCTTT. It translates to CASSLTGVNTEAFF.

The genes are TRBV30 and TRBJ2-1, with a weak D call TRBD2 (6 bases). Trimming took 1 base from V and 9 from J, leaving 22 bases between them. Germline V lookup: CDR1 GTSNPN, CDR2 SVGIG (reference sequence). This CDR3 comprises 16 residues. The CDR3 DNA is TGTGCCTGGAGTGAGACACCGGGACTGCGGGAAGGTGAGCAGTTCTTC. Amino acid sequence: CAWSETPGLREGEQFF. Full variable domain (rest looked up from reference TRBV30 and TRBJ2-1): SQTIHQWPATLVQPVGSPLSLECTVEGTSNPNLYWYRQAAGRGLQLLFYSVGIGQISSEVPQNLSASRPQDRQFILSSKKLLLSDSGFYLCAWSETPGLREGEQFFGPGTRLTVL.

This sequence joins TRBV6-6 and TRBJ2-7; 9 nucleotides agree with TRBD2. The CDR3 runs 16 residues. Germline V lookup: CDR1 MNHNY, CDR2 SVGAGI (reference sequence). V was clipped by 4 bases and J by 6 bases; unmatched bases: 13. The CDR3: CASSSQLAGQGPEQYF. In nucleotides, the CDR3 is TGTGCCAGCAGTTCCCAACTAGCGGGCCAAGGACCCGAGCAGTACTTC.